The 7 T cell receptor beta chains reported below all come from one sample, sequenced in a study of response to subunit inactivated influenza vaccine. TCRdb redid the calling of the RT-PCR reads with MiXCR, one entry per CDR3 protein. Among some 850,000 distinct CDR3 sequences, about a fifth were seen once, and the ten largest hold 11%. Sequenced here: PBMCs from blood, sampled roughly 5 days after vaccination. Source of these receptors: a man in his fifties who received an inactivated influenza vaccine.

This clonotype was seen ten or more times. J is TRBJ2-1 and V is TRBV20-1; D is possibly TRBD1 or TRBD2 (5 bases each). The V gene lost 5 bases and the J gene lost 2 bases, with 13 bases spanning the gap. CDR3 size: 14 residues. Germline V CDR1 and CDR2: DFQATT, SNEGSKA (reference sequence). CDR3: CSAHYQGPYNEQFF. The CDR3, as DNA: TGCAGTGCTCATTATCAGGGACCCTACAATGAGCAGTTCTTC.

The rearrangement uses TRBV20-1 and TRBJ2-1; D tentatively reads TRBD1 or TRBD2 (5 bases each). This CDR3 contains 16 residues. Per the germline V gene, CDR1 is DFQATT and CDR2 is SNEGSKA (reference sequence). Between the trimmed V and J ends, which lost 5 bases and 1 base, there was a span of 18 bases. The CDR3 region is CSAPMGDGASYNEQFF. CDR3 DNA: TGCAGTGCTCCTATGGGAGACGGGGCTTCCTACAATGAGCAGTTCTTC.

This clonotype was seen at least ten times. The V and J genes are TRBV29-1 and TRBJ2-1; TRBD2 aligns across 8 bases. Germline V gene lookup returns CDR1 SQVTM and CDR2 ANQGSEA. The CDR3 contains 16 residues. V shed 0 bases and J 2 bases; nucleotides not matched to a gene: 6. CDR3 loop: CSVEELGLGAYNEQFF. As DNA, the CDR3 is TGCAGCGTTGAAGAGTTGGGACTAGGAGCCTACAATGAGCAGTTCTTC.

The V gene is TRBV5-6, the J gene TRBJ1-2, with 12 bases identical to TRBD1. The junction had 2 bases not matched to a gene; V was cut back by 4 bases and J by 4 bases. Germline V gives CDR1 SGHDT, CDR2 YYEEEE. The CDR3 is made up of 14 amino acids. Here the CDR3 DNA reads TGTGCCAGCAGCGGGACAGGGGGCGGCTATGGCTACACCTTC. Protein: CASSGTGGGYGYTF.

This clonotype was recorded a few times. The CDR3 DNA is TGCGCCAGCAGTCAAAGACAGGGGGCGGCTGAAGCTTTCTTT. Translated, it gives CASSQRQGAAEAFF. The chain couples TRBV5-1 to TRBJ1-1; 10 bases match TRBD1. CDR1 SGHRS and CDR2 YFSETQ come from the germline V gene. Losses at the gene ends were 5 bases for V and 6 bases for J; bases not matched to a gene: 7. CDR3 length: 14 amino acids.

This clonotype was recorded many times. The chain employs TRBV10-3 and TRBJ2-2; TRBD1 agrees at 10 bases. In germline, CDR1 is ENHRY, CDR2 SYGVKD. Germline trimming cut 6 bases from V and 5 bases from J; bases unmatched to any gene: 3. The CDR3 runs 14 residues. CDR3 sequence (DNA): TGTGCCATCAGACCGGGACAGGGGACCGGGGAGCTGTTTTTT. Protein: CAIRPGQGTGELFF.

The chain recombines TRBV12-3 or TRBV12-4 with TRBJ1-6, with D uncertain. Trimming stripped 3 bases from V and 5 bases from J, with 8 bases between. This CDR3 has 14 residues. CDR3 region: CASSLAVNNSPLHF. DNA of the CDR3: TGTGCCAGCAGTTTGGCGGTTAATAATTCACCCCTCCACTTT.